This T cell receptor beta chain was sequenced during a study of early T cells in non-severe SARS-CoV-2 infection. Study-level background: With bulk RNA from unsorted whole blood as input, sequencing yielded unpaired chains. Regarding the study as a whole: In VDJdb matching, anti-spike CD8 responses were favored while private and CD4 specificities went missing.

Remarks on this clonotype: Its antigen is unknown. Just one base apart from a much larger clone, this may be a read error.

Germline V lookup: CDR1 SGHVS, CDR2 FNYEAQ. This CDR3 region has 14 residues. The library protocol tagged individual cDNA molecules with unique molecular identifiers. TCRdb redid the calling of the 5' RACE reads with MiXCR, one entry per CDR3 protein. The sample consists of roughly 70,000 distinct CDR3 sequences, about 13% of them appearing once. The receptor's source is an adult who was a healthcare worker with PCR-confirmed SARS-CoV-2 infection or an uninfected control (not recorded which). The source material was whole blood. This chain joins TRBV7-6 and TRBJ2-3, with D possibly called TRBD1 or TRBD2 (5 bases each). CDR3 loop: CVSSLGEGIGTQYF. For the CDR3, the DNA is TGTGTCAGCAGCTTAGGCGAGGGGATAGGTACGCAGTATTTT.